Sequencing of this T cell receptor (beta chain) was carried out in a study of T cell repertoires in cytomegalovirus infection. Across the whole study: Matching HLA type and CMV infection were both indicated by public TCR beta signatures. General study findings and limits: It was HLA-C-restricted CMV-specific TCR beta clonotypes that dominated the response ex vivo. The cumulative frequency of public TCR beta families identified carriers of CMV plus the relevant HLA.

TCRdb ran MiXCR on the reads and lists one entry per CDR3 protein. The sample records under 200,000 distinct CDR3 sequences, approximately 17% being singletons. This CDR3 is 13 amino acids long. V was pared by 6 bases and J by 4 bases, with 15 bases between. Looked up from germline, CDR1 is SQVTM and CDR2 is ANQGSEA. Comments on this clonotype: The antigen remains undetermined.

The sequence was obtained from a human donor in good health (CMV status not recorded). Some clones in this sample may be carry-over from other donors' samples. The chain recombines TRBV29-1 with TRBJ1-2; a possible D gene is TRBD1 (5 bases). The sample was CD8+ T cells from PBMCs. This CDR3 is CSVRGRESYGYTF. Written as DNA, the CDR3 is TGCAGCGTCCGGGGGAGGGAATCCTATGGCTACACCTTC. The full variable domain, in which reference TRBV29-1 and TRBJ1-2 provide the parts outside the CDR3, is SAVISQKPSRDICQRGTSLTIQCQVDSQVTMMFWYRQQPGQSLTLIATANQGSEATYESGFVIDKFPISRPNLTFSTLTVSNMSPEDSSIYLCSVRGRESYGYTFGSGTRLTVV.